This entry concerns a single TCR beta chain. Antigen: not known. Every sample had a minimum of 6 million PBMCs isolated. Germline V CDR1 and CDR2: SGHRS, YFSETQ. This CDR3 is 17 amino acids long. V trimming: 0 bases; J trimming: 2 bases; junction bases outside the gene matches: 8. This record comes from a study of blood T cells in healthy people across ages. The overall study: Per two T cells, template switching captured roughly one barcoded beta molecule. Notes on the study in general: PBMCs left unsorted prevented a conclusive naive versus antigen-experienced comparison.

It was with a sample-barcoded 5' primer and a J-beta primer mix that a second PCR of about 6 to 12 cycles was run. TCRdb recomputed calls from the 5' RACE reads with MiXCR, one row per CDR3 protein. The sample lists roughly 800,000 distinct CDR3 sequences; 20% to 30% were seen once. The same sample was also used in a study of T cells of mothers and their children.

The rearrangement joins TRBV5-1 to TRBJ2-5, with 9 bases identical to TRBD2. The specimen was blood. This clonotype originated in a boy aged 5-17 years in good health. This CDR3 reads CASSLAYPGLAQETQYF. The CDR3 DNA follows: TGCGCCAGCAGCTTGGCTTACCCGGGACTAGCACAAGAGACCCAGTACTTC.